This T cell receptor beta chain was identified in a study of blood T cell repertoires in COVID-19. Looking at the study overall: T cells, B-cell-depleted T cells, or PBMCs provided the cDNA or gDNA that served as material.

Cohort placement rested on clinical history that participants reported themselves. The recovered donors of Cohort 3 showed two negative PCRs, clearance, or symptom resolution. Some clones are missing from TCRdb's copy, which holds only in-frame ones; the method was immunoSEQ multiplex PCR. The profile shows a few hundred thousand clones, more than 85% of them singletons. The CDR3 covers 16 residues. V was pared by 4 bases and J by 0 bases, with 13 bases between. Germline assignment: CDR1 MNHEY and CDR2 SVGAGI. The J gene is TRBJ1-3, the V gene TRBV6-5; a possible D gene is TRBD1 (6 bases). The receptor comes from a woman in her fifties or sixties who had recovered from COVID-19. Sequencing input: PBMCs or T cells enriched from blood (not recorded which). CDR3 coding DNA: TGTGCCAGCAGTTCGCGGACAGCTAGCTCTGGAAACACCATATATTTT. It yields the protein CASSSRTASSGNTIYF.